The 19 T cell receptor beta chains below come from one sample, sequenced in a study of blood T cells in healthy people across ages. Primers used in a second PCR of roughly 6 to 12 cycles were a sample-barcoded 5' primer and a J-beta primer mix. Using its own MiXCR run on the 5' RACE reads, TCRdb lists one record per CDR3 protein. The sample shows 800,000 to 1,000,000 distinct CDR3 sequences, approximately 49% of them seen only once. The sample was blood. These receptors were taken from a man aged 25 to 40 in good health.

This clonotype came up a few times. CDR3 protein: CSASKPGGNEQFF. CDR3 sequence (DNA): TGCAGTGCTAGTAAGCCAGGGGGGAATGAGCAGTTCTTC. The rearrangement uses TRBV20-1 and TRBJ2-1, with D possibly matching TRBD1 (7 bases). The CDR3 is made up of 13 amino acids. The V end lost 3 bases, the J end lost 7 bases, and 13 bases lay between the germline ends. CDR1 DFQATT and CDR2 SNEGSKA come from the germline V gene (reference sequence).

The chain joins TRBV29-1 to TRBJ1-1; D is ambiguous. Trimming stripped 3 bases from V and 6 bases from J, with 14 bases between. The CDR3 consists of 13 residues. CDR1 SQVTM and CDR2 ANQGSEA come from the germline V gene. The CDR3 DNA follows: TGCAGCGTTGAGGGAAGTGCTATCTCTGAAGCTTTCTTT. It specifies CSVEGSAISEAFF.

The J gene is TRBJ2-5, the V gene TRBV20-1; the match to TRBD2 covers 7 bases. V lost 3 bases, J lost 5 bases, and 9 bases stayed unmatched. CDR1 DFQATT and CDR2 SNEGSKA come from the germline V gene (reference sequence). The length of the CDR3 is 14 residues. The CDR3: CSASPPPLAETQYF. Here the CDR3 DNA reads TGCAGTGCTAGCCCACCACCACTAGCGGAGACCCAGTACTTC.

A few counts support this clonotype. The chain employs TRBV12-3 or TRBV12-4 and TRBJ2-7; 10 bases fit TRBD2. Germline trimming cut 3 bases from V and 4 bases from J; bases unmatched to any gene: 3. The CDR3 consists of 14 residues. Here the CDR3 reads CASSLASGGYEQYF. In DNA form, the CDR3 reads TGTGCCAGCAGTTTGGCTAGCGGGGGTTACGAGCAGTACTTC.

The chain couples TRBV7-9 to TRBJ1-2; TRBD1 agrees at 7 bases. The CDR3 extends over 18 amino acids. V trimming: 5 bases; J trimming: 4 bases; junction bases outside the gene matches: 19. Per the germline V gene, CDR1 is SEHNR and CDR2 is FQNEAQ (reference sequence). In DNA, the CDR3 is TGTGCCAGCAGCCCCAGACCGGGACAGAAATCCTATCCCTATGGCTACACCTTC. Translated, it gives CASSPRPGQKSYPYGYTF.

The V gene is TRBV6-2 or TRBV6-3, the J gene TRBJ1-2; 9 nucleotides agree with TRBD1. The V segment lost 5 bases and the J segment 4 bases; nucleotides outside the gene matches: 8. Germline V CDR1 and CDR2: MNHEY, SVGEGT. The CDR3 totals 15 residues. CDR3 nucleotides: TGTGCCAGCAGTCCCCAGGACAGGGGACCCTATGGCTACACCTTC. Its protein is CASSPQDRGPYGYTF.

The chain combines TRBV10-3 with TRBJ2-3, with D uncertain. Per the germline V gene, CDR1 is ENHRY and CDR2 is SYGVKD. V lost 1 base and J 0 bases, leaving 8 bases between the germline ends. This CDR3 contains 15 residues. CDR3 coding DNA: TGTGCCATCAGTGAGTTGAGAGCTAGCACAGATACGCAGTATTTT. Amino acid sequence: CAISELRASTDTQYF.

This sequence joins TRBV24-1 and TRBJ2-1; 7 bases line up with TRBD2. This CDR3 contains 15 residues. Per the germline V gene, CDR1 is KGHDR and CDR2 is SFDVKD. The trim removed 4 bases at V and 2 bases at J, leaving 4 bases unmatched. The CDR3, as DNA: TGTGCCACCAGTGAGGTGGGGGGGACCTACAATGAGCAGTTCTTC. Residues: CATSEVGGTYNEQFF.

To note about this clonotype: It is unclear where the CDR3 begins or ends on the DNA, so no DNA is shown, and the CDR3 is as TCRdb lists it. The genes are TRBV5-5 and TRBJ2-7; TRBD1, the table's D call, lacks a check against the DNA. The CDR3 is 15 residues long, ends included. The V gene's germline CDR1 is SGHKS and CDR2 YYEKEE (reference sequence). The CDR3 protein is CASRGVGGGSYELYF.

This clonotype was detected a few times. This clone may be a read error of a much larger clone one base away. The genes are TRBV5-4 and TRBJ2-7; no definite D call. The V gene's germline CDR1 is SGHNT and CDR2 YYREEE (reference sequence). The length of the CDR3 is 12 residues. V was trimmed by 4 bases and J by 7 bases, leaving 12 bases between them. Here the CDR3 reads CASSAVHNEQYF. The CDR3 DNA is TGTGCCAGCAGCGCGGTTCACAATGAGCAGTACTTC.

The chain employs TRBV9 and TRBJ2-1; TRBD1 aligns across 8 bases. After removal of 3 bases from V and 15 bases from J, the junction contained 11 bases not matched to a gene. CDR3 length equals 13 residues. Germline V gene lookup returns CDR1 SGDLS and CDR2 YYNGEE. The CDR3 DNA follows: TGTGCCAGCAGCGATCACGGAGACAGGGGTTCGTTCTTC. Its protein product is CASSDHGDRGSFF.

Only a few counts were recorded for this clonotype. This chain joins TRBV6-1 and TRBJ1-2; a possible D gene is TRBD1 (5 bases). V lost 6 bases and J 3 bases, leaving 11 bases between the germline ends. The CDR3 is 13 amino acids. Germline V gene sequence: CDR1 MNHNS, CDR2 SASEGT. The CDR3: CASRERGDYGYTF. The CDR3 DNA reads as TGTGCCAGCAGGGAACGAGGGGACTATGGCTACACCTTC.

This clonotype appeared once. The CDR3 is CASTAGAPNNEQFF. The CDR3 nucleotides read TGTGCCAGCACCGCGGGGGCACCCAACAATGAGCAGTTCTTC. The rearrangement joins TRBV12-3 or TRBV12-4 to TRBJ2-1; weak D call: TRBD2 (7 bases). Trimming took off 7 bases at V and 5 bases at J, with 15 bases between the two ends. There are 14 residues in the CDR3.

This clonotype turned up a few times. The chain couples TRBV7-2 to TRBJ2-4; TRBD1 might be the D (6 bases). Germline V gene lookup returns CDR1 SGHTA and CDR2 FQGNSA. The CDR3 has 16 residues. The V and J ends lost 5 bases and 1 base respectively, with 15 bases between them. The chain's CDR3 is CASSPTGIDAKNIQYF. The CDR3 DNA sequence: TGTGCCAGCAGCCCCACAGGGATTGACGCCAAAAACATTCAGTACTTC.

About this clonotype itself: Its ends do not fully match the called genes, so a read error is possible. This sequence joins TRBV28 and TRBJ2-3; TRBD2 matches 12 bases. The CDR3 runs 16 residues. Germline V lookup: CDR1 MDHEN, CDR2 SYDVKM. DNA of the CDR3: TGTACCAGCTCAAACCTAGCGGGGGGGCCAGCAGATACGCAGTATTTT. Its protein product is CTSSNLAGGPADTQYF.

This clonotype showed up many times. The gene calls are TRBV7-2 and TRBJ2-3; 11 nucleotides align to TRBD2. Germline V CDR1 and CDR2: SGHTA, FQGNSA. Germline trimming cut 4 bases from V and 0 bases from J; bases unmatched to any gene: 6. The CDR3 loop spans 17 amino acids. The CDR3 DNA follows: TGTGCCAGCAGCTCCGTTCGACTAGCGGGGAGCACAGATACGCAGTATTTT. This sequence encodes CASSSVRLAGSTDTQYF.

This clonotype has a count of ten or more. The V and J genes are TRBV24-1 and TRBJ2-7; D gene uncertain. CDR1 KGHDR and CDR2 SFDVKD come from the germline V gene. V lost 2 bases and J lost 4, with 11 bases in between. This CDR3 comprises 14 residues. CDR3 in amino acids: CATSDSGSNYEQYF. The DNA of the CDR3 is TGTGCCACCAGTGATTCCGGCAGCAATTACGAGCAGTACTTC.

This clonotype appeared once. The gene calls are TRBV14 and TRBJ2-3; D not resolved. The CDR3 extends over 16 amino acids. Germline lookup yields CDR1 SGHDN and CDR2 FVKESK. Trimming pared 1 base from V and 0 bases from J, leaving 11 bases between. The CDR3 sequence is CASSQGTVISTDTQYF. The CDR3 nucleotides read TGTGCCAGCAGCCAAGGCACCGTCATTAGCACAGATACGCAGTATTTT.

This chain connects TRBV5-1 to TRBJ2-5, with a weak D call TRBD1 (6 bases). CDR1 and CDR2 from the germline V gene are SGHRS and YFSETQ. The ends were cut back, 4 bases at V and 2 bases at J, with 9 bases in the middle. The CDR3 has 13 amino acids. In nucleotides, the CDR3 is TGCGCCAGCAGCGGGGGCCAACAAGAGACCCAGTACTTC. Protein product: CASSGGQQETQYF.